Reported below is one TCR beta chain. These data belong to a study of blood T cell repertoires in COVID-19. Study in general: The United States, Italy and Spain were the sources of the acute and convalescent COVID-19 samples. The cDNA or gDNA used as material had been derived from T cells, B-cell-depleted T cells, or PBMCs.

J gave up 4 bases and V 2 bases, and 3 bases lay outside the gene matches. CDR1 and CDR2 (germline): SGHNT, YYREEE (reference sequence). This CDR3 region has 14 residues. Clones were sequenced by immunoSEQ multiplex PCR, and TCRdb holds only the in-frame ones, with some missing. The sample lists 190,000 or so clones, about 85% occurring once. The receptor comes from a woman aged 80 or over with acute or convalescent COVID-19. Sequencing input: peripheral blood. The chain has TRBV5-4 and TRBJ2-7; 10 positions match TRBD1. CDR3 region: CASSFQGQGYEQYF. For the CDR3, the DNA is TGTGCCAGCAGCTTCCAGGGACAGGGGTACGAGCAGTACTTC.